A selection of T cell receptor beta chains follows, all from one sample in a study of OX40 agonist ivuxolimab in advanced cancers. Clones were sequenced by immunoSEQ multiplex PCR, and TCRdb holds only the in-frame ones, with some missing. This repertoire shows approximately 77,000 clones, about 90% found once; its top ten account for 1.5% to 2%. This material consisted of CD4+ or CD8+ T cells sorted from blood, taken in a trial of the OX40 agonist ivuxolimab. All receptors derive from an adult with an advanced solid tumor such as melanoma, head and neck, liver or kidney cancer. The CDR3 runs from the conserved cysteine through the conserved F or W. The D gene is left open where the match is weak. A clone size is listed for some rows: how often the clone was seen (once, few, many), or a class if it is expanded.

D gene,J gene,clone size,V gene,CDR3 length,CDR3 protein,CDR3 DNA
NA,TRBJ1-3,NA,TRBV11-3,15,CASSRYGHQGNTIYF,TGTGCCAGCAGCCGTTACGGACACCAGGGAAACACCATATATTTT
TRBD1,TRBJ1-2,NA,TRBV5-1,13,CASSPQGAGGYTF,TGCGCCAGCAGCCCTCAGGGGGCTGGTGGCTACACCTTC
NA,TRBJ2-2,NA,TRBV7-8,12,CASSLNTGELFF,TGTGCCAGCAGCCTGAACACCGGGGAGCTGTTTTTT
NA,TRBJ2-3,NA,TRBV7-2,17,CASSSPRRRSSTDTQYF,TGTGCCAGCAGCTCCCCCCGGCGTCGATCTAGCACAGATACGCAGTATTTT
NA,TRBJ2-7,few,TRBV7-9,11,CAGSVGPEQYF,TGTGCCGGTAGCGTCGGTCCCGAGCAGTACTTC
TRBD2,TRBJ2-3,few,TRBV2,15,CASSQLAGAPDTQYF,TGTGCCAGCAGTCAGCTAGCGGGAGCCCCAGATACGCAGTATTTT
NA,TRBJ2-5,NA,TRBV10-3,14,CAISERQGEETQYF,TGTGCCATCAGTGAGCGGCAGGGCGAAGAGACCCAGTACTTC
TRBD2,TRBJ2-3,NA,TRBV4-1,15,CASSQQSSGRNTQYF,TGCGCCAGCAGCCAACAATCTAGCGGGAGGAATACGCAGTATTTT
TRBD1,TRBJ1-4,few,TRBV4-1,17,CASSQPTGGKGNEKLFF,TGCGCCAGCAGCCAGCCTACAGGGGGCAAGGGTAATGAAAAACTGTTTTTT
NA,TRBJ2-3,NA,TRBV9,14,CASSVEGWTDTQYF,TGTGCCAGCAGCGTAGAGGGCTGGACAGATACGCAGTATTTT
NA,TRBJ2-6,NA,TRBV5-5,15,CASTKEGSGANVLTF,TGTGCCAGCACCAAGGAGGGCTCTGGGGCCAACGTCCTGACTTTC
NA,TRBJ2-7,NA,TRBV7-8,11,CASSQRYEQYF,TGTGCCAGCAGCCAACGATACGAGCAGTACTTC
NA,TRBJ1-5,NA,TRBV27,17,CASRPGESWYSNQPQHF,TGTGCCAGCAGGCCGGGGGAAAGTTGGTATAGCAATCAGCCCCAGCATTTT
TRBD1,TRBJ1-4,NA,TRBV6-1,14,CASSAPTGVEKLFF,TGTGCCAGCAGTGCGCCGACAGGGGTTGAAAAACTGTTTTTT
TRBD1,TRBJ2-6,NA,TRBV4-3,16,CASSLHGQGGANVLTF,TGCGCCAGCAGCCTCCACGGACAGGGCGGGGCCAACGTCCTGACTTTC
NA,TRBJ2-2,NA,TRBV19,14,CASSIPPYTGELFF,TGTGCCAGTAGTATCCCCCCTTACACCGGGGAGCTGTTTTTT
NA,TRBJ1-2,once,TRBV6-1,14,CASSEVGADYGYTF,TGTGCCAGCAGTGAAGTGGGGGCTGACTATGGCTACACCTTC
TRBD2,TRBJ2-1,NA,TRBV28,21,CASSLFSVGLLLAGGPREQFF,TGTGCCAGCAGTCTTTTTTCCGTGGGGCTTCTCCTAGCGGGGGGGCCGCGCGAGCAGTTCTTC